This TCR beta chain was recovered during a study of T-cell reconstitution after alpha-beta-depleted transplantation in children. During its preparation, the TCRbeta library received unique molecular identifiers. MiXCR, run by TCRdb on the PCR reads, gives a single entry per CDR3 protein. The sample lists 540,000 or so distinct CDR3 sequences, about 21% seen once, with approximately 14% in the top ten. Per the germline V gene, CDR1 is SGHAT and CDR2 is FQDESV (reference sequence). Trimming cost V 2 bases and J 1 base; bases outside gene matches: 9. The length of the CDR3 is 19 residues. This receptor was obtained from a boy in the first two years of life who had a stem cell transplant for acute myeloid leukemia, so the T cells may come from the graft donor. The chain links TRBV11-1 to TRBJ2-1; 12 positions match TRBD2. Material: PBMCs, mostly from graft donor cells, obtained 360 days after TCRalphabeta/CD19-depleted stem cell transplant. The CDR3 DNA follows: TGTGCCAGCAGCTTACCAAACCGAGGACTAGCGGGGTCCTACAATGAGCAGTTCTTC. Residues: CASSLPNRGLAGSYNEQFF.